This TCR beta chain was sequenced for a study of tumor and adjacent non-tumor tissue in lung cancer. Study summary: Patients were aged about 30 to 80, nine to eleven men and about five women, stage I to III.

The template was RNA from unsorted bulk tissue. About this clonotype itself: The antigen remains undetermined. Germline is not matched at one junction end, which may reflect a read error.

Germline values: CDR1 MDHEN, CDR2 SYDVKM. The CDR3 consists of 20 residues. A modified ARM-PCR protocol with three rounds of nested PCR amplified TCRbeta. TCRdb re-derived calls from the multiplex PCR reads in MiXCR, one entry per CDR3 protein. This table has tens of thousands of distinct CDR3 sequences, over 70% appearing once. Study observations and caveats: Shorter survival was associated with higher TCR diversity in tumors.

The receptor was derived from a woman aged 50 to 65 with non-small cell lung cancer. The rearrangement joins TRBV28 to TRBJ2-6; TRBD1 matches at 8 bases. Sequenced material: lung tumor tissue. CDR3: CARSLCNRDRGFIWGNVLTF. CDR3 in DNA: TGTGCCAGGAGTTTATGCAATCGCGACAGGGGCTTTATCTGGGGCAACGTCCTGACTTTC.